This TCR beta chain originates from a study of Graves' ophthalmopathy and Graves' hyperthyroidism. V was clipped by 1 base and J by 8 bases, with 14 bases between them. Germline V gives CDR1 GTSNPN, CDR2 SVGIG (reference sequence). This CDR3 has 13 amino acids. RNA transcripts were the source from which TCR beta CDR3 regions were amplified. Second-round multiplex PCR followed a first-round RT-PCR using HTBI primers. Each CDR3 protein gets one entry after TCRdb re-called the multiplex PCR reads with MiXCR. The repertoire has approximately 460,000 distinct CDR3 sequences, roughly an eighth of them found once; the top ten carry over 7.5%.

This chain links TRBV30 with TRBJ1-2, with D possibly being TRBD1 (5 bases). The sequence was collected from a woman aged 25 to 39 with Graves' ophthalmopathy. Specimen: blood. CDR3 sequence (DNA): TGTGCCTGGAGTGCGGAGAGACAGCCGGGCTACACCTTC. Residues: CAWSAERQPGYTF.